The 20 T cell receptor beta chains below all came from one sample that was sequenced in a study of blood T cell repertoires in COVID-19. The assay was immunoSEQ multiplex PCR, and TCRdb's table has in-frame clones only and misses some. The sample shows approximately 240,000 clones, approximately 80% of them seen only once. Sequenced material: peripheral blood. The origin of the receptors is a woman at least 80 years old with active or convalescent COVID-19.

The chain uses TRBV28 and TRBJ2-7, with D perhaps matching TRBD1 (6 bases). Looked up from germline, CDR1 is MDHEN and CDR2 is SYDVKM. V was trimmed by 3 bases and J by 2 bases, leaving 14 bases between them. This CDR3 comprises 15 residues. In nucleotides, the CDR3 is TGTGCCAGCAGTTTCGCAGGGGTCAAACCCTACGAGCAGTACTTC. Translated, it gives CASSFAGVKPYEQYF.

The V gene is TRBV28, the J gene TRBJ1-6, with 8 bases fitting TRBD1. Germline V gene data show CDR1 as MDHEN and CDR2 as SYDVKM. J lost 1 base, V lost 5 bases, and 4 bases had no gene match. This CDR3 has 16 amino acids. Here the CDR3 reads CASSLDRGSYNSPLHF. The CDR3 nucleotides are TGTGCCAGCAGTCTAGACAGGGGATCCTATAATTCACCCCTCCACTTT.

The CDR3 region has the DNA TGTGCCAGCAGCGCGGGACTAGCGGGGGGGCTCGGTGAGCAGTTCTTC. Translated, it gives CASSAGLAGGLGEQFF. V gene TRBV7-7 combines with J gene TRBJ2-1, with 16 nucleotides matching TRBD2. Per the germline V gene, CDR1 is SSHAT and CDR2 is FNYEAQ (reference sequence). The CDR3 length is 16 residues. V shed 5 bases, J shed 9 bases, and the junction held 7 bases outside the gene matches.

The rearrangement uses TRBV28 and TRBJ1-2; no clear D gene. Deletions cut 10 bases from V and 0 bases from J, with 12 bases between. The CDR3 extends over 13 amino acids. CDR1 and CDR2 (germline): MDHEN, SYDVKM. This chain's CDR3 is CATWEGTNYGYTF. CDR3 nucleotides: TGTGCCACCTGGGAGGGTACTAACTATGGCTACACCTTC.

The chain has TRBV5-1 and TRBJ2-7; 12 bases map to TRBD2. The CDR3 contains 15 residues. Germline CDR1 reads SGHRS; CDR2 reads YFSETQ. After removal of 2 bases from V and 2 bases from J, the junction contained 2 bases not matched to a gene. The CDR3 DNA follows: TGCGCCAGCAGCTTAGGACTAGCGGGACCCTACGAGCAGTACTTC. Translated, it gives CASSLGLAGPYEQYF.

This clone has just a few counts. CDR3 protein: CASSPGLAGAADTQYF. CDR3 in DNA: TGTGCCAGCAGCCCCGGACTAGCGGGGGCCGCAGATACGCAGTATTTT. This chain uses TRBV7-9 with TRBJ2-3; 13 nucleotides line up with TRBD2. Germline values: CDR1 SEHNR, CDR2 FQNEAQ (reference sequence). The CDR3 length is 16 residues. J lost 4 bases, V lost 5 bases, and 6 bases had no gene match.

J is TRBJ1-1 and V is TRBV6-5; D not resolved. The V end lost 6 bases, the J end lost 3 bases, and 11 bases lay between the germline ends. Per the germline V gene, CDR1 is MNHEY and CDR2 is SVGAGI. CDR3 length: 13 residues. The CDR3 region has the DNA TGTGCCAGCAGCATTGTCGGGGACACTGAAGCTTTCTTT. It specifies CASSIVGDTEAFF.

V usage is TRBV5-6 and J usage is TRBJ2-1, with a weak D call TRBD2 (5 bases). V lost 6 bases, J lost 2 bases, and 15 bases lay in between. CDR1 is SGHDT, CDR2 YYEEEE, per germline. The CDR3 loop spans 15 amino acids. CDR3: CASTSDGNPYNEQFF. CDR3 nucleotides: TGTGCCAGCACCTCGGACGGGAATCCCTACAATGAGCAGTTCTTC. The complete variable domain, with remaining parts taken from reference TRBV5-6 and TRBJ2-1, reads DAGVTQSPTHLIKTRGQQVTLRCSPKSGHDTVSWYQQALGQGPQFIFQYYEEEERQRGNFPDRFSGHQFPNYSSELNVNALLLGDSALYLCASTSDGNPYNEQFFGPGTRLTVL.

This clone was counted a single time. The rearrangement links TRBV6-5 to TRBJ2-7, with 7 bases that match TRBD2. The J segment lost 0 bases and the V segment lost 6 bases, leaving 8 bases of the junction unmatched. Germline assignment: CDR1 MNHEY and CDR2 SVGAGI. The CDR3 contains 15 residues. CDR3 residues: CASRQSGTSSYEQYF. The CDR3 coding sequence is TGTGCCAGCAGACAAAGCGGGACGAGCTCCTACGAGCAGTACTTC.

This sequence joins TRBV5-1 and TRBJ2-7; TRBD1 matches at 9 bases. The length of the CDR3 is 16 residues. Germline V gives CDR1 SGHRS, CDR2 YFSETQ. Trimming at V came to 4 bases and at J to 6 bases, leaving 14 bases not matched to a gene. The DNA of the CDR3 is TGCGCCAGCAGCCGTCTTGACCGGGACAGGGCTGGCGAGCAGTACTTC. Residues: CASSRLDRDRAGEQYF.

The chain recombines TRBV28 with TRBJ2-5; D is undetermined. Germline lookup yields CDR1 MDHEN and CDR2 SYDVKM. CDR3 length: 16 residues. V gave up 5 bases and J gave up 2 bases, with 18 bases separating them. The CDR3 sequence: CASSPQRTGLQETQYF. CDR3 nucleotides: TGTGCCAGCAGTCCCCAACGAACCGGGTTGCAAGAGACCCAGTACTTC. Complete variable domain (other parts from reference TRBV28 and TRBJ2-5): DVKVTQSSRYLVKRTGEKVFLECVQDMDHENMFWYRQDPGLGLRLIYFSYDVKMKEKGDIPEGYSVSREKKERFSLILESASTNQTSMYLCASSPQRTGLQETQYFGPGTRLLVL.

This clone was seen only a few times. This chain joins TRBV28 and TRBJ2-5; 10 bases line up with TRBD2. V lost 4 bases to trimming and J lost 5 bases; unmatched junction nucleotides: 7. CDR1 and CDR2 from the germline V gene are MDHEN and SYDVKM. The CDR3 is 15 amino acids. The CDR3 DNA follows: TGTGCCAGCAGTTCTAGACTAGCGGGTACGGAGACCCAGTACTTC. Translating it yields CASSSRLAGTETQYF.

J is TRBJ2-1 and V is TRBV30; possible D gene TRBD2, 5 bases. Trimming removed 0 bases at V and 3 bases at J, with 9 bases between. CDR1 and CDR2 from the germline V gene are GTSNPN and SVGIG (reference sequence). The CDR3 length is 14 residues. The CDR3 spells CAWSVPGYYNEQFF. As DNA, the CDR3 is TGTGCCTGGAGTGTACCGGGATACTACAATGAGCAGTTCTTC.

V is TRBV5-1 and J is TRBJ2-7; D perhaps matches TRBD1 (6 bases). V lost 0 bases to trimming and J lost 6 bases, with 13 bases between them. Germline V gene data show CDR1 as SGHRS and CDR2 as YFSETQ. This CDR3 is built from 14 residues. As DNA, the CDR3 is TGCGCCAGCAGCTTGGGCAGGGGTACTAGCGAGCAGTACTTC. It encodes CASSLGRGTSEQYF. Full variable domain (remainder filled in from reference TRBV5-1 and TRBJ2-7): KAGVTQTPRYLIKTRGQQVTLSCSPISGHRSVSWYQQTPGQGLQFLFEYFSETQRNKGNFPGRFSGRQFSNSRSEMNVSTLELGDSALYLCASSLGRGTSEQYFGPGTRLTVT.

The rearrangement links TRBV28 to TRBJ1-6; D perhaps matches TRBD1 (5 bases). The length of the CDR3 is 16 residues. The V end was cut by 8 bases, the J end by 0 bases, with 14 bases between. Germline V lookup: CDR1 MDHEN, CDR2 SYDVKM. CDR3 sequence: CASGTQVFSYNSPLHF. DNA for the CDR3: TGTGCCAGCGGGACTCAGGTTTTCTCCTATAATTCACCCCTCCACTTT.

The chain has TRBV18 and TRBJ2-5; 9 bases line up with TRBD1. This CDR3 comprises 15 residues. Germline assignment: CDR1 KGHSH and CDR2 LQKENI. V was clipped by 2 bases and J by 5 bases; unmatched bases: 6. The CDR3 region is CASSPGTGRLETQYF. The CDR3 DNA follows: TGTGCCAGCTCACCAGGGACAGGGCGGTTGGAGACCCAGTACTTC.

The chain's CDR3 is CASSLSAVGNQPQHF. The CDR3 region has the DNA TGTGCCAGCAGTTTATCGGCGGTTGGCAATCAGCCCCAGCATTTT. The rearrangement uses TRBV27 and TRBJ1-5, with D unclear. V was cut by 0 bases and J by 2 bases, with 8 bases left in between. The CDR3 loop spans 15 amino acids. CDR1 is MNHEY and CDR2 is SMNVEV in the germline V gene (reference sequence).

CDR3 residues: CASSRVFSYEQYF. For the CDR3, the DNA is TGTGCCAGCAGCAGGGTATTCTCCTACGAGCAGTACTTC. V is TRBV2 and J is TRBJ2-7; perhaps TRBD1 as D (5 bases). This CDR3 is 13 amino acids long. V dropped 6 bases and J dropped 0 bases, with 9 bases sitting between them. Germline V gene data show CDR1 as SNHLY and CDR2 as FYNNEI.

This clone has only a few counts. This chain connects TRBV6-4 to TRBJ2-1, with D possibly TRBD2 on 5 matching bases. The CDR3 runs to 13 residues. Per germline, CDR1 MRHNA and CDR2 SNTAGT. The V end was cut by 6 bases, the J end by 9 bases, with 15 bases between. This CDR3 is CASSPREAGEQFF. CDR3 DNA: TGTGCCAGCAGCCCCCGTGAGGCGGGTGAGCAGTTCTTC.

Points on this clone: This specimen includes other DNA sequences encoding the same CDR3. J is TRBJ2-7 and V is TRBV5-1, with D perhaps TRBD1 (6 bases). V lost 4 bases and J 1 base, leaving 9 bases between the germline ends. The germline CDR1 and CDR2 sequences are SGHRS and YFSETQ. The CDR3 is 13 residues long. CDR3 loop: CASSPGQSYEQYF. The CDR3 DNA sequence: TGCGCCAGCAGCCCGGGACAATCCTACGAGCAGTACTTC.